Following are 21 T cell receptor beta chains from one sample sequenced in a study of vaccination and CD4 T cells after COVID-19. The antigens these receptors bind are not known. At the Johns Hopkins FTIC core, DNA taken from cultured CD4+ T cells was sequenced by way of the Oncomine TCR Beta short-read assay. Using its own MiXCR run on the PCR reads, TCRdb lists one record per CDR3 protein. The sample comprises about 13,000 distinct CDR3 sequences, approximately 75% of which are singletons, and roughly 31% rests with the top ten. Specified treatment: approximately 9-day PBMC culture with coronavirus spike peptide pools or control peptides (ViraFEST assay). The specimen sequenced was CD4+ T cells from blood, cultured in vitro. The source of these receptors is a human donor who had recovered from COVID-19.

The V gene is TRBV20-1, the J gene TRBJ1-1; D is undetermined. The CDR3 loop spans 12 amino acids. Trimming cost V 6 bases and J 3 bases, with 11 bases left between them. Germline CDR1 and CDR2: DFQATT and SNEGSKA (reference sequence). The CDR3 reads CSAGSGDTEAFF. In DNA form, the CDR3 reads TGCAGTGCCGGCAGCGGAGACACTGAAGCTTTCTTT.

V is TRBV20-1 and J is TRBJ2-3, with 11 nucleotides matching TRBD2. CDR1 DFQATT and CDR2 SNEGSKA come from the germline V gene (reference sequence). CDR3 length: 16 amino acids. Trimming cost V 0 bases and J 6 bases; bases outside gene matches: 8. The CDR3 sequence is CSARDSSSGRRDTQYF. CDR3 in DNA: TGCAGTGCTAGAGATAGCTCTAGCGGGAGGAGGGATACGCAGTATTTT.

V usage is TRBV24-1 and J usage is TRBJ2-4; 8 nucleotides match TRBD1. This CDR3 is built from 14 residues. With V trimmed by 3 bases and J by 13 bases, 10 bases remained unmatched. Germline V gene sequence: CDR1 KGHDR, CDR2 SFDVKD. The CDR3 coding sequence is TGTGCCACCAGTGATCTAGGGACAGGAGTTCCCCAGTACTTC. Its protein product is CATSDLGTGVPQYF.

This clonotype appeared once. V usage is TRBV2 and J usage is TRBJ2-1; 9 bases agree with TRBD1. Trimming cost V 7 bases and J 9 bases; bases outside gene matches: 10. This CDR3 is 14 amino acids long. Germline CDR1 and CDR2: SNHLY and FYNNEI. The CDR3 nucleotides are TGTGCCAGCATCCGGGACAGGGAATGGGGTGAGCAGTTCTTC. Translating gives CASIRDREWGEQFF.

V gene TRBV7-2 combines with J gene TRBJ1-5; D is uncertain. The length of the CDR3 is 13 residues. Germline V lookup: CDR1 SGHTA, CDR2 FQGNSA. The V end lost 5 bases, the J end lost 4 bases, and 9 bases lay between the germline ends. The DNA for the CDR3 is TGTGCCAGCAGCCCCTCCTCAAATCAGCCCCAGCATTTT. Its translation is CASSPSSNQPQHF.

The chain uses TRBV19 and TRBJ2-7; D is tentatively TRBD1 or TRBD2 (5 bases each). Germline CDR1 reads LNHDA; CDR2 reads SQIVND (reference sequence). The V end lost 3 bases, the J end lost 2 bases, and 20 bases lay between the germline ends. CDR3 size: 17 residues. CDR3 bases: TGTGCCAGTAGTATCCATCCCGGGGCGGTTACGACCTACGAGCAGTACTTC. Protein sequence: CASSIHPGAVTTYEQYF.

The CDR3 loop reads CSVEDRLEYTEAFF. In nucleotides, the CDR3 is TGCAGCGTTGAGGATCGTTTAGAGTACACTGAAGCTTTCTTT. The V call is TRBV29-1, the J call TRBJ1-1, with D uncertain. In germline, CDR1 is SQVTM, CDR2 ANQGSEA. This CDR3 is 14 amino acids long. The V end was cut by 3 bases, the J end by 3 bases, with 14 bases between.

The rearrangement joins TRBV28 to TRBJ2-7; 8 nucleotides align to TRBD2. V shed 5 bases, J shed 1 base, and the junction held 7 bases outside the gene matches. The CDR3 loop spans 15 amino acids. Germline V gene lookup returns CDR1 MDHEN and CDR2 SYDVKM. CDR3 nucleotides: TGTGCCAGCAGTAGCACGGGACTAGGTTCCTACGAGCAGTACTTC. Residues: CASSSTGLGSYEQYF.

The chain uses TRBV27 and TRBJ2-7; D is uncertain. The V end was cut by 5 bases, the J end by 5 bases, with 7 bases between. The CDR3 runs to 11 residues. Germline V lookup: CDR1 MNHEY, CDR2 SMNVEV (reference sequence). For the CDR3, the DNA is TGTGCCAGCAGTCAGCACCACGAGCAGTACTTC. It encodes CASSQHHEQYF.

This chain connects TRBV6-5 to TRBJ2-4; D not certain. Per the germline V gene, CDR1 is MNHEY and CDR2 is SVGAGI. The CDR3 runs 16 residues. V dropped 0 bases and J dropped 0 bases, with 9 bases sitting between them. The CDR3 here is CASSYSLALAKNIQYF. CDR3 sequence (DNA): TGTGCCAGCAGTTACTCGCTGGCCCTAGCCAAAAACATTCAGTACTTC.

V is TRBV20-1 and J is TRBJ1-3; 9 bases align to TRBD1. The V and J ends lost 6 bases and 7 bases, in that order; junction bases with no gene match: 16. Germline CDR1 and CDR2: DFQATT and SNEGSKA (reference sequence). The CDR3 spans 16 residues. CDR3 DNA sequence: TGCAGTGCCCCCGTTAGGGGGACAGGGTATCGGAACACCATATATTTT. Residues: CSAPVRGTGYRNTIYF.

J is TRBJ1-6 and V is TRBV19, with a tentative D call TRBD1 (5 bases). The CDR3 is 13 amino acids. Germline V gives CDR1 LNHDA, CDR2 SQIVND (reference sequence). V lost 6 bases, J lost 15 bases, and 18 bases lay in between. The CDR3 protein is CASRYGIGTNLHF. The CDR3 region has the DNA TGTGCCAGTAGATACGGAATAGGGACCAACCTCCACTTT.

V is TRBV20-1 and J is TRBJ2-3; TRBD2 matches 16 bases. Trimming at V came to 1 base and at J to 2 bases, leaving 6 bases not matched to a gene. The CDR3 has 18 residues. Germline V gene data show CDR1 as DFQATT and CDR2 as SNEGSKA (reference sequence). As DNA, the CDR3 is TGCAGTGCTAGAGGGGGGACTAGCGGGAGGGCTTTCACAGATACGCAGTATTTT. It codes for CSARGGTSGRAFTDTQYF.

The chain joins TRBV7-9 to TRBJ1-1; D gene uncertain. V was shortened by 3 bases and J by 1 base, with 3 bases between the two germline ends. This CDR3 has 12 amino acids. The germline V gene has CDR1 SEHNR and CDR2 FQNEAQ (reference sequence). In nucleotides, the CDR3 is TGTGCCAGCAGCTTCTCGAACACTGAAGCTTTCTTT. Translated: CASSFSNTEAFF.

This rearrangement joins TRBV6-1 to TRBJ1-6, with unresolved D. This CDR3 has 13 residues. CDR1 MNHNS and CDR2 SASEGT come from the germline V gene. The V end was cut by 8 bases, the J end by 9 bases, with 14 bases between. The CDR3 sequence is CASGEIAGSPLHF. The CDR3 region has the DNA TGTGCCAGCGGCGAAATCGCGGGTTCACCCCTCCACTTT.

The chain joins TRBV19 to TRBJ1-1; 8 bases are shared with TRBD1. With 7 bases clipped from V and 6 bases from J, the junction kept 10 bases outside the gene matches. Germline V lookup: CDR1 LNHDA, CDR2 SQIVND (reference sequence). This CDR3 comprises 14 residues. The CDR3 sequence: CASTADRVGAEAFF. The DNA for the CDR3 is TGTGCCAGTACCGCGGACAGGGTAGGGGCTGAAGCTTTCTTT.

This rearrangement joins TRBV10-3 to TRBJ1-1; 9 positions agree with TRBD1. This CDR3 contains 15 residues. In germline, CDR1 is ENHRY, CDR2 SYGVKD. With V trimmed by 10 bases and J by 1 base, 10 bases remained unmatched. The CDR3 spells CATRGQGRKNTEAFF. The CDR3 DNA follows: TGTGCCACCAGGGGACAGGGTCGAAAGAACACTGAAGCTTTCTTT.

The chain joins TRBV6-2 or TRBV6-3 to TRBJ2-7; D possibly corresponds to TRBD1 (5 bases). Germline CDR1 is MNHEY and CDR2 is SVGEGT. The CDR3 runs 12 residues. V was shortened by 6 bases and J by 7 bases, with 13 bases between the two germline ends. CDR3 residues: CASRRGSREQYF. In DNA form, the CDR3 reads TGTGCCAGCAGAAGGGGTTCTCGGGAGCAGTACTTC.

This clonotype was seen only a few times. The chain couples TRBV6-1 to TRBJ1-3; 7 bases are a match to TRBD1. Trimming at V came to 5 bases and at J to 0 bases, leaving 10 bases not matched to a gene. CDR1 MNHNS and CDR2 SASEGT come from the germline V gene. There are 17 residues in the CDR3. CDR3 amino acids: CASSHTRDSRSGNTIYF. The CDR3 DNA sequence: TGTGCCAGCAGTCACACAAGGGACAGCCGCTCTGGAAACACCATATATTTT.

V gene TRBV20-1 combines with J gene TRBJ2-3, with D tentatively TRBD1 or TRBD2 (6 bases each). Germline assignment: CDR1 DFQATT and CDR2 SNEGSKA (reference sequence). The CDR3 extends over 14 amino acids. Trimming cost V 5 bases and J 4 bases, with 16 bases left between them. The CDR3, as DNA: TGCAGTGCTTCCCACGAGGGGGGACCAGATACGCAGTATTTT. It translates to CSASHEGGPDTQYF.

The sample holds one count of this clonotype. The chain uses TRBV20-1 and TRBJ2-5; D ambiguous. This CDR3 is built from 11 residues. Trimming took 4 bases from V and 1 from J, leaving 4 bases between them. CDR1 and CDR2 from the germline V gene are DFQATT and SNEGSKA (reference sequence). The CDR3 nucleotides read TGCAGTGCTATCAGCCAAGAGACCCAGTACTTC. This codes for CSAISQETQYF.